This is a list of T cell receptor beta chains from one sample in a study of identical twins. Each CDR3 protein is one row after TCRdb ran MiXCR on the 5' RACE reads. The data hold 450,000 or so distinct CDR3 sequences, with 12% to 15% observed a single time. The sample was also linked to a second study, of yellow fever vaccine responses in identical twins.

Sample: CD4+ T cells sorted from blood. Receptors were obtained from a woman younger than 35 in good health. Both conserved end residues are trimmed from each CDR3. The D gene is left open where the match is weak.

>13|.|TRBV12-3/TRBV12-4
ASSGGLVAKNIQY
>14|TRBD2|TRBV10-3
AISERIAGGNDEQF
>13|TRBD2|TRBV29-1
SVENSGRGLETQY
>12|TRBD1|TRBV20-1
SAILQGFNEKLF
>13|TRBD2|TRBV6-5
ASSYQGLSSYEQY
>12|.|TRBV2
ASRVGLGNQPQH
>15|.|TRBV5-1
ASSPGGGQRINTEAF
>13|.|TRBV2
ASSAPIGLFYGYT
>13|TRBD1|TRBV5-1
ASSWGQGNTGELF
>12|TRBD1|TRBV12-3/TRBV12-4
ASSLRQGDYEQY
>10|.|TRBV29-1
SERDATDTQY
>14|.|TRBV7-2
ASSLGLGPYTDTQY
>9|.|TRBV19
ASAFTDTQY
>15|.|TRBV6-5
ASSYGTRTIDSYGYT
>11|.|TRBV20-1
SAREAGGNEQY
>13|TRBD2|TRBV6-2/TRBV6-3
ASSPLAGVGDTQY
>12|.|TRBV27
ASSRVAGANVLT
>10|.|TRBV6-2/TRBV6-3
ASTSDRRIQY
>11|.|TRBV20-1
SARAYGDTEAF
>14|TRBD1|TRBV7-8
ASSLEAGTGGLKLF
>11|.|TRBV18
ASSPRDSYEQY
>12|TRBD1|TRBV7-9
ASSWTGADSPLH
>12|TRBD2|TRBV29-1
SVKTSGNYNEQF
>13|TRBD2|TRBV25-1
ASSEVFRGAYEQY
>13|.|TRBV3-1
ASSQDPGSYNEQF
>12|TRBD1|TRBV20-1
SARSLQGLGGYT
>13|.|TRBV4-1
ASSDPGRGRDTQY
>13|TRBD1|TRBV12-3/TRBV12-4
ASRFDRGKNTEAF